This T cell receptor (beta chain) appears in the sequencing data of a study of T cell responses to AZD1222 COVID-19 vaccine. A note on this clone: What it binds is not known.

Study-wide results and caveats: Across the whole spike, CD4 TCRs peaked at regions 160-218 and 743-854. Only a handful of AZD1222 recipients, six or seven in all, had baseline seropositivity. A mostly white British donor set with more females was recruited, and clonal diversity was possibly underestimated.

The repertoire was sequenced with immunoSEQ multiplex PCR; TCRdb's copy has only in-frame clones and lacks some. Here the sample spans 200,000 to 300,000 clones, more than 80% being singletons. The germline V gene has CDR1 SGHTA and CDR2 FQGNSA. V shed 2 bases and J shed 5 bases, with 16 bases lying between them. The CDR3 runs 15 residues. This chain joins TRBV7-2 and TRBJ2-7; D is perhaps TRBD1 (5 bases). The specimen comprised peripheral blood, sampled on day 0 of AZD1222 vaccination. The origin of this receptor is an adult in good health. This CDR3 reads CASSLSWGSENEQYF. The CDR3 region has the DNA TGTGCCAGCAGCTTAAGCTGGGGCAGCGAGAACGAGCAGTACTTC.